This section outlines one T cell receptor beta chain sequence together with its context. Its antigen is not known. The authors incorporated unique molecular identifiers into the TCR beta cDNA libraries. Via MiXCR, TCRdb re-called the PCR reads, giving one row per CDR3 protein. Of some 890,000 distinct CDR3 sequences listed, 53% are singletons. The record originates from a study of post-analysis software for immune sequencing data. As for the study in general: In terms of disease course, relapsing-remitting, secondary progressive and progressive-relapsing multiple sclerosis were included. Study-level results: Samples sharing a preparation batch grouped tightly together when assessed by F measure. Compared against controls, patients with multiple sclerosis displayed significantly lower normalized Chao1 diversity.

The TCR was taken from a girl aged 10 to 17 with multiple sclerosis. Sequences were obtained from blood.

The CDR3: CSATTGQNTEAFF. In DNA form, the CDR3 reads TGCAGCGCCACGACAGGGCAGAACACTGAAGCTTTCTTT. The gene calls are TRBV29-1 and TRBJ1-1; 7 bases align to TRBD1. CDR1 is SQVTM and CDR2 is ANQGSEA in the germline V gene. The CDR3 has 13 amino acids. V lost 7 bases and J lost 1; bases outside the gene matches: 6.